These T cell receptor beta chains were read from a single sample in a study of neoadjuvant anti-PD-1 for oral cavity cancer. TCRdb keeps only in-frame clones here, not all; method: immunoSEQ multiplex PCR. The sample includes 10,000 to 15,000 clones, about 76% of them seen just once. Sequenced here: PBMCs, sampled after nivolumab (anti-PD-1) treatment. These receptors were obtained from a person between 40 and 85 years old with oral cavity squamous cell carcinoma. Each CDR3 is given with its conserved first and last residue. Each record gives: clone size, V gene, D gene, J gene, CDR3 DNA, CDR3 protein. The D gene is left open where the match is weak. Clone size is given for some rows only: seen once, a few or many times, or a class if the clone is expanded.

NA	TRBV10-1	NA	TRBJ1-1	TGCGCCAGCAGTGAGTCGACCGATAACACTGAAGCTTTCTTT	CASSESTDNTEAFF
few	TRBV11-3	TRBD2	TRBJ2-1	TGTGCCAGCAGTCGATTTAGCGGGAGCGCCGTGGATGAGCAGTTCTTC	CASSRFSGSAVDEQFF
NA	TRBV7-8	TRBD1	TRBJ1-3	TGTGCCAGCAGCCTCCGACAGGGGGCTCTCTCCGGCTCTGGAAACACCATATATTTT	CASSLRQGALSGSGNTIYF
NA	TRBV30	NA	TRBJ1-1	TGTGCCTGGAGTCTGCAGGGCAACACTGAAGCTTTCTTT	CAWSLQGNTEAFF
few	TRBV10-1	TRBD2	TRBJ2-3	TGCGCCAGCAGTGTTGGGCTTGGACTAGCGGGAGCAGATACGCAGTATTTT	CASSVGLGLAGADTQYF
NA	TRBV10-3	TRBD1	TRBJ2-5	TGTGCCATCAGCCCGACAGGGGGCCTGGAGACCCAGTACTTC	CAISPTGGLETQYF
NA	TRBV29-1	NA	TRBJ2-3	TGCAGCGTTGACCCCAGTGGGGCCACAGATACGCAGTATTTT	CSVDPSGATDTQYF
NA	TRBV5-6	NA	TRBJ1-2	TGTGCCAGCAGCTTGGCCGGAAAGGGGCCCGGTTATGGCTACACCTTC	CASSLAGKGPGYGYTF
once	TRBV6-5	NA	TRBJ1-3	TGTGCCAGCAGTTACCGGAGGGGAAACACCATATATTTT	CASSYRRGNTIYF
NA	TRBV15	NA	TRBJ2-5	TGTGCCACCAGCAGAGATGTCGGGGTTCAAGAGACCCAGTACTTC	CATSRDVGVQETQYF
NA	TRBV29-1	TRBD2	TRBJ2-1	TGCAGCGTTGCTAGCGGGAGCTACAATGAGCAGTTCTTC	CSVASGSYNEQFF
few	TRBV6-1	NA	TRBJ2-5	TGTGCCACTCTGAACCTAGAGACCCAGTACTTC	CATLNLETQYF
NA	TRBV6-6	NA	TRBJ2-1	TGTGCCACCGTCGACGGGGAAGCTCGATTCTTC	CATVDGEARFF
NA	TRBV7-9	NA	TRBJ2-1	TGTGCCAGCAGCTCTCGAGGTTGGAATGAGCAGTTCTTC	CASSSRGWNEQFF
NA	TRBV30	TRBD1	TRBJ1-2	TGTGCCTGGAGAGGCAAGGACAGGGGGATCTATGGCTACACCTTC	CAWRGKDRGIYGYTF
NA	TRBV29-1	TRBD1	TRBJ1-2	TGCAGCGTTTGGGGTGGGGGACAGGACCATGATGGCTACACCTTC	CSVWGGGQDHDGYTF
NA	TRBV6-1	NA	TRBJ2-6	TGTGCCAGCAGTGAGGGGAATACTGGGGCCAACGTCCTGACTTTC	CASSEGNTGANVLTF
NA	TRBV11-2	TRBD1	TRBJ1-1	TGTGCCAGCAGCTTAGTTCAGGGGGGTCTTGAAGCTTTCTTT	CASSLVQGGLEAFF
NA	TRBV11-2	NA	TRBJ1-3	TGTGCCAGCAGCTTAGCAGTAATCTCTGGAAACACCATATATTTT	CASSLAVISGNTIYF
NA	TRBV25-1	NA	TRBJ1-3	TGTGCCAGCAGTGAATGGGGCAGGGGAACTTCTGGAAACACCATATATTTT	CASSEWGRGTSGNTIYF
NA	TRBV4-1	NA	TRBJ1-1	TGCGCCAGCAGCCAAATGGGGGGGAGTGGGCTGCTGAACACTGAAGCTTTCTTT	CASSQMGGSGLLNTEAFF
few	TRBV5-4	TRBD2	TRBJ2-3	TGTGCCAGCAGCCCTAGCGGGAGGGATACGCAGTATTTT	CASSPSGRDTQYF
NA	TRBV6-1	NA	TRBJ1-5	TGTGCCAGCAGGCCTGGGGGGAATCAGCCCCAGCATTTT	CASRPGGNQPQHF
NA	TRBV6-1	TRBD1	TRBJ1-2	TGTGCCAGCAGATCGGGACAGGTGTTTTTCGGCTACACCTTC	CASRSGQVFFGYTF
NA	TRBV12-5	NA	TRBJ1-5	TGTGCTAGTGGTTTATCGGGGAGGTGGCAGCCCCAGCATTTT	CASGLSGRWQPQHF
NA	TRBV10-2	TRBD1	TRBJ1-4	TGCGCCAGCAGTGAGTCGCGACAGGGGGTTTTTAATGAAAAACTGTTTTTT	CASSESRQGVFNEKLFF
NA	TRBV7-2	NA	TRBJ1-5	TGTGCCAGCAGCTTAGCCGTCGTTGGGGCGCAGGGTCAGCCCCAGCATTTT	CASSLAVVGAQGQPQHF
NA	TRBV5-4	NA	TRBJ2-7	TGTGCCAGCAGCTTGGAGCCAGGGGCCTACGAGCAGTACTTC	CASSLEPGAYEQYF
NA	TRBV28	TRBD2	TRBJ2-1	TGTGCTAGCGGGAGGGCGAATGAGCAGTTCTTC	CASGRANEQFF
NA	TRBV27	NA	TRBJ2-2	TGTGCCAGCAGGGAAGACACGACCAAGAACACCGGGGAGCTGTTTTTT	CASREDTTKNTGELFF
NA	TRBV28	TRBD2	TRBJ2-5	TGTGCCAGCAGGGGGTTGACTAGCGGGAGGGAAGAGACCCAGTACTTC	CASRGLTSGREETQYF
NA	TRBV7-9	NA	TRBJ1-1	TGTGCCAGCAGCTTACGGCAGGGGCACACTGAAGCTTTCTTT	CASSLRQGHTEAFF
NA	TRBV19	NA	TRBJ2-5	TGTGCCAGTAGTCGGTCGAGGGTTGAACGCGAGACCCAGTACTTC	CASSRSRVERETQYF
once	TRBV19	NA	TRBJ2-7	TGTGCCAGTAGTACCGGGACACTTCCGCGGGAGCAGTACTTC	CASSTGTLPREQYF
NA	TRBV6-5	NA	TRBJ1-1	TGTGCCAGCAGTAGATGGACAAGGGGTCACACTGAAGCTTTCTTT	CASSRWTRGHTEAFF
NA	TRBV6-1	TRBD2	TRBJ2-3	TGTGCCAGCAGTGACGCAGCGGGGGACCTTCTTGGTACGCAGTATTTT	CASSDAAGDLLGTQYF
NA	TRBV4-1	NA	TRBJ2-3	TGCGCCAGCAGCCAAGATCAGAGGGGGGATACGCAGTATTTT	CASSQDQRGDTQYF
NA	TRBV19	NA	TRBJ2-3	TGTGCCAGCTCGATGGGGTTGGGGGATACGCAGTATTTT	CASSMGLGDTQYF
NA	TRBV5-4	TRBD2	TRBJ2-3	TGTGCCAGCAACCTAGCGGGAGGGCTAACAGATACGCAGTATTTT	CASNLAGGLTDTQYF
NA	TRBV2	TRBD1	TRBJ1-2	TGTGCCAGCAGTGTATTAAAATTGAGGACACAGGGGGCTAACTATGGCTACACCTTC	CASSVLKLRTQGANYGYTF
NA	TRBV4-1	TRBD1	TRBJ2-7	TGCGCCAGCAGCCTAGGGGGCCTCTACGAGCAGTACTTC	CASSLGGLYEQYF
NA	TRBV28	NA	TRBJ1-4	TGTGCCAGCAGCACAACTCCTAATGAAAAACTGTTTTTT	CASSTTPNEKLFF
NA	TRBV2	NA	TRBJ1-5	TGTGCCAGCAGTCTGGGGCAAGGCAATCAGCCCCAGCATTTT	CASSLGQGNQPQHF
few	TRBV29-1	NA	TRBJ1-1	TGCAGCGTTGTGGGCGGGCCCGCCACTGAAGCTTTCTTT	CSVVGGPATEAFF
NA	TRBV4-1	NA	TRBJ2-7	TGCGCCAGCAGCCAAGTGATAGTAGCGGAAACCTACGAGCAGTACTTC	CASSQVIVAETYEQYF
NA	TRBV30	TRBD1	TRBJ1-5	TGTGCCTGGGCGGGACAGGGAGGTTGGGGCAATCAGCCCCAGCATTTT	CAWAGQGGWGNQPQHF
NA	TRBV2	TRBD1	TRBJ1-2	TGTGCCAGCAGTGGGACAGGGAATTACTATGGCTACACCTTC	CASSGTGNYYGYTF
NA	TRBV10-2	NA	TRBJ1-1	TGCGCCAGCAGTGAAAGGCAGCTGAACACTGAAGCTTTCTTT	CASSERQLNTEAFF
once	TRBV11-3	NA	TRBJ2-3	TGTGCCAGCAGCTCGCCGGTCCCGGGCGGTTCAGATACGCAGTATTTT	CASSSPVPGGSDTQYF
once	TRBV5-5	TRBD2	TRBJ2-2	TGTGCCAGCAGCTTTGGAGCGGGAGACACCGGGGAGCTGTTTTTT	CASSFGAGDTGELFF
few	TRBV7-8	NA	TRBJ1-2	TGTGCCAGCAGCTTACAACAGGGCTTCCTCACCTTC	CASSLQQGFLTF
NA	TRBV29-1	NA	TRBJ2-7	TGCAGCATCAGGGTTGCCTACGAGCAGTACTTC	CSIRVAYEQYF
once	TRBV4-2	TRBD2	TRBJ2-1	TGTGCCAGCAGCCTAGCGGGAGTGAGGATGAGTGAGCAGTTCTTC	CASSLAGVRMSEQFF
NA	TRBV10-1	NA	TRBJ1-1	TGCGCCAGCAGTGATTCGAACAAAATTAACACTGAAGCTTTCTTT	CASSDSNKINTEAFF
NA	TRBV30	NA	TRBJ1-6	TGTGCCTCCTTGCCCCAGGGAGATTCACCCCTCCACTTT	CASLPQGDSPLHF
NA	TRBV10-2	NA	TRBJ2-5	TGCGCCAGCACCCGACCGGGACGTCAGACCCAGTACTTC	CASTRPGRQTQYF
NA	TRBV30	TRBD2	TRBJ2-3	TGTGCCTGGAGTCCCGGGGGGGATACGCAGTATTTT	CAWSPGGDTQYF
NA	TRBV10-3	NA	TRBJ1-5	TGTGCCATCAGTGAGGTCGGGGATCAGCCCCAGCATTTT	CAISEVGDQPQHF
NA	TRBV5-1	TRBD2	TRBJ2-1	TGCGCCAGCAGCTGGTCGGGACTAGCGGGGGGTCCCCCTGGATCCTACAATGAGCAGTTCTTC	CASSWSGLAGGPPGSYNEQFF